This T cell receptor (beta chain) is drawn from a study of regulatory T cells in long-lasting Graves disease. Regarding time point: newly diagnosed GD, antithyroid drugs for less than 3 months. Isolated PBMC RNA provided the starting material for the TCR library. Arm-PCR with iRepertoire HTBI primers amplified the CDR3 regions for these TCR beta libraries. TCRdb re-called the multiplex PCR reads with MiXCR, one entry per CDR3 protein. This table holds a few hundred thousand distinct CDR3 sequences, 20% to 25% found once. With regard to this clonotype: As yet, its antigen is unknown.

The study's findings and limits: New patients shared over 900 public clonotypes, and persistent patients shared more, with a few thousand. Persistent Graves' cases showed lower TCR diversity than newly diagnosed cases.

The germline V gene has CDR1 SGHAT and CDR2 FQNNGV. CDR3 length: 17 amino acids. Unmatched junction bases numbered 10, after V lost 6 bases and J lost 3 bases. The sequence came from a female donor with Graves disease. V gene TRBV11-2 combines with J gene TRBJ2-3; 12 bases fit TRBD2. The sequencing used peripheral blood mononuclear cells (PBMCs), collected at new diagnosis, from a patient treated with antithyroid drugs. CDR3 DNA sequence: TGTGCCAGCAGATTACCTCTAGCGGGAGGGCCGACAGATACGCAGTATTTT. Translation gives CASRLPLAGGPTDTQYF. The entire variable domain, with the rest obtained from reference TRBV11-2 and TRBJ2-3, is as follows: EAGVAQSPRYKIIEKRQSVAFWCNPISGHATLYWYQQILGQGPKLLIQFQNNGVVDDSQLPKDRFSAERLKGVDSTLKIQPAKLEDSAVYLCASRLPLAGGPTDTQYFGPGTRLTVL.